The rows below give T cell receptor beta chains drawn from one sample of a study of blood T cells in healthy people across ages. TCRdb passed the 5' RACE reads through MiXCR, listing each CDR3 protein once. The sample comprises approximately 2,000,000 distinct CDR3 sequences, about 39% of which are singletons, and about 21% rests with the top ten. Sequencing input: blood. These receptors were collected from a human donor in good health. CDR3s include the opening cysteine and the closing phenylalanine or tryptophan. D genes are given only for firm matches. Clone size is given for some rows only: seen once, a few or many times, or a class if the clone is expanded.

j_call,d_call,v_call,clone_size,cdr3_nt,cdr3_aa
TRBJ2-7,NA,TRBV25-1,few,TGTGCCAGCAGTGAAGGGGGCTGGACCTCCTACGAGCAGTACTTC,CASSEGGWTSYEQYF
TRBJ1-2,TRBD1,TRBV4-2,few,TGTGCCAGCAGCCAAGTTCAGGGGGCGGGAGGCTACACCTTC,CASSQVQGAGGYTF
TRBJ2-7,NA,TRBV29-1,NA,TGCAGCGTTACGGTGGGGCGGCAGTACTTC,CSVTVGRQYF
TRBJ2-1,TRBD1,TRBV14,NA,TGTGCCAGCAGCCAAGGAGGACGGAGGACAGGGTTTAATCACGGGCAGTTCTTC,CASSQGGRRTGFNHGQFF
TRBJ2-5,NA,TRBV29-1,NA,TGCAGCGCCGCCCCAGGGACACCCGAGACCCAGTACTTC,CSAAPGTPETQYF
TRBJ1-2,NA,TRBV4-3,NA,TGCGCCAGCAGCCAAGCGGGACGGCAAACCACCTTC,CASSQAGRQTTF
TRBJ1-5,NA,TRBV7-8,NA,TGCGCCAGCAGCTTAGACGCAGGGTCAATTTTTTCGGATCAGCCCCAGCATTTT,CASSLDAGSIFSDQPQHF
TRBJ1-2,NA,TRBV11-2,NA,TGTGCCAGCAGCTTAGATCGTACGGGGGCAAATGGCTACACCTTC,CASSLDRTGANGYTF
TRBJ1-6,NA,TRBV5-6,NA,TGTGCCAGCAGCTTGATACAGGTGGGGTCACCCCTCCACTTT,CASSLIQVGSPLHF
TRBJ1-6,TRBD1,TRBV5-6,NA,TGTGCCAGCAGCTTGTACGGACAGGGGGGTTCACCCCTCCACTTT,CASSLYGQGGSPLHF
TRBJ1-6,NA,TRBV5-1,few,TGCGCCAGCAGCTTCGGGTCGATTTCCTATAATTCACCCCTCCACTTT,CASSFGSISYNSPLHF
TRBJ1-2,NA,TRBV29-1,once,TGCAGCGTTGAAGTTCCAGGGGACCGGGGCCACACCTTC,CSVEVPGDRGHTF
TRBJ2-1,NA,TRBV5-1,NA,TGCGCCAGCAGCTTGTTCGAGGGAGGTGAGCAGTTCTTC,CASSLFEGGEQFF
TRBJ1-2,TRBD1,TRBV19,once,TGTGCCAGTAGTAAAAACCGGGACAGCTTCTATGGCTACACCTTC,CASSKNRDSFYGYTF